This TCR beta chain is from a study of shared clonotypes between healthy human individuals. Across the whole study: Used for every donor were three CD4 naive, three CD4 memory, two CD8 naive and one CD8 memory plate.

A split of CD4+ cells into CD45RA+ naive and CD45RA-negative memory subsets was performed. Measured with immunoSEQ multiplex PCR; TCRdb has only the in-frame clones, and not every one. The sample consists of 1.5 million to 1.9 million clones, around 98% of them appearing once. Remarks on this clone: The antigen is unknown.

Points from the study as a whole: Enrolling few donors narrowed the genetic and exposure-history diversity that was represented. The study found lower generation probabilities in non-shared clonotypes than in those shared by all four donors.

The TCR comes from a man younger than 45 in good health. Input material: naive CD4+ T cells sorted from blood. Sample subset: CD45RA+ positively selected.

The CDR3 here is CASSSGQVGTEAFF. The DNA for the CDR3 is TGCGCCAGCAGCTCGGGACAGGTTGGCACTGAAGCTTTCTTT. The J gene is TRBJ1-1, the V gene TRBV5-1; 8 nucleotides align to TRBD1. The V and J ends lost 3 bases and 4 bases, in that order; junction bases with no gene match: 5. The CDR3 contains 14 residues. Germline lookup yields CDR1 SGHRS and CDR2 YFSETQ. The variable domain in full, completed from reference TRBV5-1 and TRBJ1-1, reads KAGVTQTPRYLIKTRGQQVTLSCSPISGHRSVSWYQQTPGQGLQFLFEYFSETQRNKGNFPGRFSGRQFSNSRSEMNVSTLELGDSALYLCASSSGQVGTEAFFGQGTRLTVV.